Below are 3 T cell receptor beta chains sequenced from a single sample in a study of OX40 agonist ivuxolimab in advanced cancers. Profiling relied on immunoSEQ multiplex PCR, and the TCRdb table lists in-frame clones only, not all of them. The data contain tens of thousands of clones, more than 80% of them seen just once; the ten biggest clones take up 2.2%. This sample comprised CD4+ or CD8+ T cells sorted from blood, obtained in a trial of the OX40 agonist ivuxolimab. Receptors were obtained from an adult with an advanced solid tumor such as melanoma, head and neck, liver or kidney cancer.

The V gene is TRBV6-1, the J gene TRBJ1-1; 8 nucleotides agree with TRBD1. J lost 7 bases, V lost 7 bases, and 8 bases had no gene match. The CDR3 has 13 amino acids. Germline V lookup: CDR1 MNHNS, CDR2 SASEGT. The CDR3 sequence is CASTLDREDEAFF. Here the CDR3 DNA reads TGTGCCAGCACTTTGGACAGGGAGGATGAAGCTTTCTTT.

The J gene is TRBJ2-5, the V gene TRBV6-1; D not resolved. CDR1 is MNHNS, CDR2 SASEGT, per germline. The CDR3 covers 14 residues. V was cut by 5 bases and J by 5 bases, with 15 bases left in between. CDR3 nucleotide sequence: TGTGCCAGCAGTCCCGGCCCGGCCGGGGAGACCCAGTACTTC. It translates to CASSPGPAGETQYF.

This clone was counted a single time. This sequence joins TRBV18 and TRBJ2-6; D gene uncertain. Germline V gives CDR1 KGHSH, CDR2 LQKENI. Trimming removed 5 bases from V and 0 bases from J, with 8 bases in between. The length of the CDR3 is 15 residues. Here the CDR3 reads CASSKDRSGANVLTF. The CDR3, as DNA: TGTGCCAGCTCAAAGGACCGCTCTGGGGCCAACGTCCTGACTTTC.